These 18 T cell receptor beta chains share one sample of origin, sequenced in a study of shared clonotypes between healthy human individuals. Sequenced by immunoSEQ multiplex PCR; TCRdb stores in-frame clones only, minus some. The sample has about 2.4 million clones, 80% to 95% seen once. The sequencing sample was made of naive CD4+ T cells from PBMCs. Indicated subset: CD45RA+ positively selected. The receptors here all came from a man aged 18 to 30 in good health. Some clones in this sample may be carry-over from other donors' samples.

The CDR3 DNA follows: TGTGCCAGCAGTTTATATCGGGGTAAAGGCTACGAGCAGTACTTC. As protein: CASSLYRGKGYEQYF. This chain connects TRBV28 to TRBJ2-7; the D gene is possibly TRBD2 (5 bases). This CDR3 spans 15 amino acids. The germline CDR1 and CDR2 sequences are MDHEN and SYDVKM. Trimming took 1 base from V and 3 from J, leaving 13 bases between them.

The chain couples TRBV9 to TRBJ1-4; a weak D match, TRBD1 (5 bases). The germline gives CDR1 SGDLS, CDR2 YYNGEE. This CDR3 is 14 amino acids long. Between the trimmed V and J ends, which lost 3 bases and 8 bases, there was a span of 14 bases. The DNA of the CDR3 is TGTGCCAGCAGCGCGTACCAGGGAGACGAAAAACTGTTTTTT. It codes for CASSAYQGDEKLFF.

This clone occurred once. Germline and junction disagree at one end, which may indicate a read error. The same CDR3 can be traced to other DNA sequences in this sample. The CDR3 is CASIRQGLNTEAFF. In DNA, the CDR3 is TGTGCCAGCATCAGACAGGGCCTCAACACTGAAGCCTTCTTT. The V and J genes are TRBV6-6 and TRBJ1-1; 7 nucleotides agree with TRBD1. Per the germline V gene, CDR1 is MNHNY and CDR2 is SVGAGI (reference sequence). This CDR3 comprises 14 residues.

Points on this clone: One end of the junction varies from germline; a read error may be responsible. J is TRBJ1-6 and V is TRBV2; tentatively, D is TRBD1 (5 bases). Per germline, CDR1 SNHLY and CDR2 FYNNEI. CDR3 size: 14 residues. CDR3 residues: CASNEGTPLSPLHF. DNA of the CDR3: TGTGCCAGCAATGAAGGGACCCCCCTTTCACCCCTCCACTTT. Supplemented by reference TRBV2 and TRBJ1-6, the full variable domain reads EPEVTQTPSHQVTQMGQEVILRCVPISNHLYFYWYRQILGQKVEFLVSFYNNEISEKSEIFDDQFSVERPDGSNFTLKIRSTKLEDSAMYFCASNEGTPLSPLHFGNGTRLTVT.

Concerning this clone: Additional DNA sequences in this sample encode the identical CDR3. The rearrangement uses TRBV11-2 and TRBJ2-2; the match to TRBD1 covers 9 bases. CDR3 length: 15 residues. After removal of 4 bases from V and 2 bases from J, the junction contained 2 bases not matched to a gene. Germline values: CDR1 SGHAT, CDR2 FQNNGV. The CDR3, as DNA: TGTGCCAGCAGCTCACAGGGGGCCAACACCGGGGAGCTGTTTTTT. It yields the protein CASSSQGANTGELFF.

The chain uses TRBV7-2 and TRBJ2-1; no clear D. The germline V gene has CDR1 SGHTA and CDR2 FQGNSA. The CDR3 consists of 18 residues. V shed 2 bases and J shed 4 bases, with 21 bases lying between them. The DNA of the CDR3 is TGTGCCAGCAGCTTATCAAAACCCGGGCGGTCAAATTACAATGAGCAGTTCTTC. Protein sequence: CASSLSKPGRSNYNEQFF.

A note on this clone: The sample holds other DNA sequences that translate to the same CDR3. The chain recombines TRBV28 with TRBJ2-7, with D perhaps matching TRBD2 (6 bases). This CDR3 is 14 amino acids long. CDR1 MDHEN and CDR2 SYDVKM come from the germline V gene. V lost 3 bases and J 3 bases, leaving 12 bases between the germline ends. As DNA, the CDR3 is TGTGCCAGCAGTTTTTCCGGGAGTGGCTACGAGCAGTACTTC. Amino acid sequence: CASSFSGSGYEQYF.

The rearrangement links TRBV2 to TRBJ2-2, with D hard to call. Trimming stripped 1 base from V and 4 bases from J, with 10 bases between. The CDR3 is made up of 15 amino acids. Per the germline V gene, CDR1 is SNHLY and CDR2 is FYNNEI. In DNA form, the CDR3 reads TGTGCCAGCAGTGAAGAACGTGCAATCACCGGGGAGCTGTTTTTT. Amino acid sequence: CASSEERAITGELFF.

The J gene is TRBJ2-5, the V gene TRBV27, with 9 positions matching TRBD2. Germline V lookup: CDR1 MNHEY, CDR2 SMNVEV (reference sequence). Unmatched junction bases numbered 16, after V lost 10 bases and J lost 1 base. This CDR3 contains 17 residues. CDR3 sequence (DNA): TGTGCCACCTCCCAGTTCGGCCGGACTAGCGTCCAAGAGACCCAGTACTTC. It specifies CATSQFGRTSVQETQYF.

The rearrangement joins TRBV7-6 to TRBJ2-1; D is unclear. The CDR3 consists of 13 residues. Between the trimmed V and J ends, which lost 2 bases and 3 bases, there was a span of 5 bases. Germline CDR1 SGHVS, CDR2 FNYEAQ. CDR3 in amino acids: CASSLNIYNEQFF. In DNA form, the CDR3 reads TGTGCCAGCAGCTTAAACATCTACAATGAGCAGTTCTTC.

The V call is TRBV14, the J call TRBJ2-7; no clear D gene. Germline CDR1 reads SGHDN; CDR2 reads FVKESK. V gave up 2 bases and J gave up 3 bases, with 14 bases separating them. The CDR3 runs 15 residues. The CDR3 here is CASSQRAGGGYEQYF. The CDR3 bases are TGTGCCAGCAGCCAACGGGCAGGTGGTGGCTACGAGCAGTACTTC. Supplemented by reference TRBV14 and TRBJ2-7, the full variable domain reads EAGVTQFPSHSVIEKGQTVTLRCDPISGHDNLYWYRRVMGKEIKFLLHFVKESKQDESGMPNNRFLAERTGGTYSTLKVQPAELEDSGVYFCASSQRAGGGYEQYFGPGTRLTVT.

The V gene is TRBV15, the J gene TRBJ1-4; D call uncertain. CDR1 and CDR2 (germline): LNHNV, YYDKDF (reference sequence). Trimming removed 9 bases at V and 0 bases at J, with 14 bases between. The CDR3 is 15 residues long. Here the CDR3 DNA reads TGTGCCACTAAAAATCCGGGATCAACTAATGAAAAACTGTTTTTT. It specifies CATKNPGSTNEKLFF.

V gene TRBV19 combines with J gene TRBJ1-1; 7 nucleotides match TRBD1. The V gene end was trimmed by 2 bases and the J gene end by 0 bases; junction bases not matched to a gene: 6. Germline assignment: CDR1 LNHDA and CDR2 SQIVND (reference sequence). The CDR3 has 16 amino acids. The chain's CDR3 is CASSIRKGAVNTEAFF. DNA of the CDR3: TGTGCCAGTAGTATAAGGAAGGGGGCGGTGAACACTGAAGCTTTCTTT.

As for this clone: This sample includes further DNA sequences coding for the same CDR3. V is TRBV7-2 and J is TRBJ1-3; the D gene is possibly TRBD1 (5 bases). Germline V lookup: CDR1 SGHTA, CDR2 FQGNSA. V shed 5 bases and J shed 4 bases, with 15 bases lying between them. This CDR3 spans 15 amino acids. The CDR3 spells CASSPQGYSGNTIYF. The CDR3, as DNA: TGTGCCAGCAGCCCTCAGGGTTATTCCGGAAACACCATATATTTT. The variable domain in full, with the rest retrieved from reference TRBV7-2 and TRBJ1-3, is GAGVSQSPSNKVTEKGKDVELRCDPISGHTALYWYRQSLGQGLEFLIYFQGNSAPDKSGLPSDRFSAERTGGSVSTLTIQRTQQEDSAVYLCASSPQGYSGNTIYFGEGSWLTVV.

The rearrangement uses TRBV28 and TRBJ1-2; 7 bases line up with TRBD1. This CDR3 contains 15 residues. The V gene's germline CDR1 is MDHEN and CDR2 SYDVKM. V gave up 2 bases and J gave up 8 bases; unmatched junction bases: 11. CDR3 region: CASSLGGRGRLGYTF. The CDR3 nucleotides are TGTGCCAGCAGTTTAGGGGGGAGGGGGCGCCTGGGCTACACCTTC.

The chain employs TRBV9 and TRBJ2-3; 12 bases agree with TRBD2. The germline CDR1 and CDR2 sequences are SGDLS and YYNGEE. Germline trimming cut 4 bases from V and 6 bases from J; bases unmatched to any gene: 9. The CDR3 consists of 16 residues. The CDR3 nucleotides are TGTGCCAGCAGCCCGGGGGGACTAGCGGGTTCCGATACGCAGTATTTT. Translating gives CASSPGGLAGSDTQYF.

The count of this clone is one. V gene TRBV6-1 combines with J gene TRBJ2-7; possible D gene TRBD1, 5 bases. In germline, CDR1 is MNHNS, CDR2 SASEGT. Between the trimmed V and J ends, which lost 10 bases and 4 bases, there was a span of 11 bases. The CDR3 length is 11 residues. The CDR3 DNA is TGTGCCACCAAGACAGAGTACGAGCAGTACTTC. Encoded protein: CATKTEYEQYF.

The chain employs TRBV28 and TRBJ2-7, with D tentatively TRBD2 (6 bases). Germline V lookup: CDR1 MDHEN, CDR2 SYDVKM. This CDR3 spans 16 amino acids. V lost 9 bases to trimming and J lost 3 bases, with 24 bases between them. CDR3 sequence reads: CASKISYSGVGYEQYF. As DNA, the CDR3 is TGTGCCAGTAAAATTTCCTATAGCGGAGTTGGCTACGAGCAGTACTTC.